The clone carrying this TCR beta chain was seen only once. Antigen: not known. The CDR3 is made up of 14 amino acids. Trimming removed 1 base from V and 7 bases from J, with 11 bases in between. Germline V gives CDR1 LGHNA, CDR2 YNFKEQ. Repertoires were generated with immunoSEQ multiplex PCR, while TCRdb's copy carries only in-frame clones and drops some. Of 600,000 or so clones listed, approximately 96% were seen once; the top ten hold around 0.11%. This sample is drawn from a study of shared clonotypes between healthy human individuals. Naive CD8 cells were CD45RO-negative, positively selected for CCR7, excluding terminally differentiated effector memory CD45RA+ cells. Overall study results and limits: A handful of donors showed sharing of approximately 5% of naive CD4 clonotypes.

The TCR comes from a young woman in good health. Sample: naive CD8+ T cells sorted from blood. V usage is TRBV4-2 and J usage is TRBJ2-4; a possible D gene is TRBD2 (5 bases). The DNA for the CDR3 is TGTGCCAGCAGCCAAGGGACTCCGGGCAACATTCAGTACTTC. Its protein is CASSQGTPGNIQYF.